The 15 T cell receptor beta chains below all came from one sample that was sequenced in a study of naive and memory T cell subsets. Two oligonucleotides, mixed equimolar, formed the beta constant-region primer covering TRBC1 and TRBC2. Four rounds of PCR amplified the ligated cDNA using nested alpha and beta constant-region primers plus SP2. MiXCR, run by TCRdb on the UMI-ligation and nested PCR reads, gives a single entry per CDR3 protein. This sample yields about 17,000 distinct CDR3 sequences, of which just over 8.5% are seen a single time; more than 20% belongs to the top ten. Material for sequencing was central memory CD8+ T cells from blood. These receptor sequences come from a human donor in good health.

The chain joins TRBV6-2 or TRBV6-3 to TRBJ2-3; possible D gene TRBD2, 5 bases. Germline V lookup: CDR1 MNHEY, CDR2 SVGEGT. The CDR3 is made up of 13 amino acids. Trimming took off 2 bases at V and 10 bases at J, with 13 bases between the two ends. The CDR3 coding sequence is TGTGCCAGCAGTTACGGTCCGGGGATAGCGCAGTATTTT. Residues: CASSYGPGIAQYF.

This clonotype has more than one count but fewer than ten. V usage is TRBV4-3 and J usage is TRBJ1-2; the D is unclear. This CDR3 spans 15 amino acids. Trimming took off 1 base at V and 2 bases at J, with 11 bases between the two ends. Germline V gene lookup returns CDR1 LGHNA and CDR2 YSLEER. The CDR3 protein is CASSQGLAGNYGYTF. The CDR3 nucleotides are TGCGCCAGCAGCCAAGGTCTGGCCGGGAACTATGGCTACACCTTC.

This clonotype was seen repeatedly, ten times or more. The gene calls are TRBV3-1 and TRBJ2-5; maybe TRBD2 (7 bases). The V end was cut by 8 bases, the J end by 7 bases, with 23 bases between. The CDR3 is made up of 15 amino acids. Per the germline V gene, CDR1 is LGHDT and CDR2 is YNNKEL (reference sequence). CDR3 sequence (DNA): TGTGCCAGCGCCAGGACAGAAGCGGGGTCGGGGACCCAGTACTTC. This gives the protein CASARTEAGSGTQYF.

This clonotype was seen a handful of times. The CDR3 DNA reads TGTGCCTGGAGTGGCGACAGGGCTGGGGCCAACGTCCTGACTTTC. Translated: CAWSGDRAGANVLTF. V and J are TRBV30 and TRBJ2-6; TRBD1 matches at 7 bases. V shed 1 base and J 2 bases; nucleotides not matched to a gene: 2. This CDR3 has 15 amino acids. Per the germline V gene, CDR1 is GTSNPN and CDR2 is SVGIG (reference sequence).

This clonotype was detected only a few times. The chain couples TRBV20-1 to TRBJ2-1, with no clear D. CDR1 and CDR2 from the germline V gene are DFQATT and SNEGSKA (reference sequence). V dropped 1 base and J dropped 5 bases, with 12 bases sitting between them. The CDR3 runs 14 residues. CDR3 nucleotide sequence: TGCAGTGCTAGAGCCCCTACGGAGAACAATGAGCAGTTCTTC. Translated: CSARAPTENNEQFF.

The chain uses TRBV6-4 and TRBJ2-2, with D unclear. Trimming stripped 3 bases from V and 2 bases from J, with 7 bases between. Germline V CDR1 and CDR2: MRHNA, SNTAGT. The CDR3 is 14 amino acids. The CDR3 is CASSEKENTGELFF. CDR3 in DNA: TGTGCCAGCAGTGAAAAGGAAAACACCGGGGAGCTGTTTTTT.

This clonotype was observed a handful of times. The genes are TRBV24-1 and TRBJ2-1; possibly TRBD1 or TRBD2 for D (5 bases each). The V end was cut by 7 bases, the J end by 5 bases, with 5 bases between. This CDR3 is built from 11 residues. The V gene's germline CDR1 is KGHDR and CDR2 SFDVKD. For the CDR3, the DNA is TGTGCCACCAGGGGGGACAATGAGCAGTTCTTC. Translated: CATRGDNEQFF.

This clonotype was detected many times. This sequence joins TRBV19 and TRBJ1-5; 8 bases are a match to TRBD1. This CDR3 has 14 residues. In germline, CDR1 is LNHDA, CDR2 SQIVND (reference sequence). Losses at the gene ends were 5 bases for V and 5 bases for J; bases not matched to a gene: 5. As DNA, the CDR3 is TGTGCCAGTAGTGGGGACAGGTGGGATCAGCCCCAGCATTTT. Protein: CASSGDRWDQPQHF.

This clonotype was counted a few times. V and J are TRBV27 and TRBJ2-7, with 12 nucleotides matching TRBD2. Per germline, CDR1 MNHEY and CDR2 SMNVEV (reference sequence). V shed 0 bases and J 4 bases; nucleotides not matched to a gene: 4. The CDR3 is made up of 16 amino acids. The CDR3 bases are TGTGCCAGCAGTTTATCGGCGACTAGCGGGAGTTACGAGCAGTACTTC. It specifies CASSLSATSGSYEQYF.

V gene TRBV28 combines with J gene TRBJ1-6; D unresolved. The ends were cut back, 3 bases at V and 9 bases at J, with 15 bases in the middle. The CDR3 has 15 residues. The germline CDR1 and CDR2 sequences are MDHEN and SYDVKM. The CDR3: CASSFGDHSTSPLHF. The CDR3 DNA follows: TGTGCCAGCAGTTTCGGGGATCATTCAACTTCACCCCTCCACTTT.

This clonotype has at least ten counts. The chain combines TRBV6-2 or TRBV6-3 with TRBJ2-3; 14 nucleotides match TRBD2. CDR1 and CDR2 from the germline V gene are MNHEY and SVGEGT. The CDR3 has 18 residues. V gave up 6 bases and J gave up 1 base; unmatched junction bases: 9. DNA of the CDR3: TGTGCCAGCAGCCCCCCCCCGGGACTAGCGGGGGGCACAGATACGCAGTATTTT. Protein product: CASSPPPGLAGGTDTQYF.

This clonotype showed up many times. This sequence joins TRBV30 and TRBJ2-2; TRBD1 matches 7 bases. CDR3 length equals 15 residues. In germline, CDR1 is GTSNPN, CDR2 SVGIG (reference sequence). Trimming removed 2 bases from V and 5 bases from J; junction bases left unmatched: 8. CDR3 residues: CAWSTSDRETGELFF. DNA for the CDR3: TGTGCCTGGAGTACTTCCGACAGGGAAACCGGGGAGCTGTTTTTT.

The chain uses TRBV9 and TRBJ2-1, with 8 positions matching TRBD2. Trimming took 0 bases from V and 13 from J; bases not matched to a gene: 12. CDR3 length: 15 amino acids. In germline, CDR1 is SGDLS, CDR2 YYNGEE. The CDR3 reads CASSVDSGLASKQFF. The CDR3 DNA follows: TGTGCCAGCAGCGTAGATTCTGGACTAGCCTCCAAACAGTTCTTC.

The CDR3, as DNA: TGCGCCAGCAGCCAAAACCAGGTTTACACAGATACGCAGTATTTT. It is translated as CASSQNQVYTDTQYF. V gene TRBV4-3 combines with J gene TRBJ2-3; D not resolved. This CDR3 has 15 residues. Germline assignment: CDR1 LGHNA and CDR2 YSLEER. Between the trimmed V and J ends, which lost 2 bases and 2 bases, there was a span of 11 bases.

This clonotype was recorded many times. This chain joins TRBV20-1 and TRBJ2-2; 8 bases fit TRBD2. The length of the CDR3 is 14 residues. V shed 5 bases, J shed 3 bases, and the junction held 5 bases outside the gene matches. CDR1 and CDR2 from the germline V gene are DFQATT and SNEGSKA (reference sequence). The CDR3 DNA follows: TGCAGTGCTCGGGAGGGTTCTGACACCGGGGAGCTGTTTTTT. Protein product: CSAREGSDTGELFF.